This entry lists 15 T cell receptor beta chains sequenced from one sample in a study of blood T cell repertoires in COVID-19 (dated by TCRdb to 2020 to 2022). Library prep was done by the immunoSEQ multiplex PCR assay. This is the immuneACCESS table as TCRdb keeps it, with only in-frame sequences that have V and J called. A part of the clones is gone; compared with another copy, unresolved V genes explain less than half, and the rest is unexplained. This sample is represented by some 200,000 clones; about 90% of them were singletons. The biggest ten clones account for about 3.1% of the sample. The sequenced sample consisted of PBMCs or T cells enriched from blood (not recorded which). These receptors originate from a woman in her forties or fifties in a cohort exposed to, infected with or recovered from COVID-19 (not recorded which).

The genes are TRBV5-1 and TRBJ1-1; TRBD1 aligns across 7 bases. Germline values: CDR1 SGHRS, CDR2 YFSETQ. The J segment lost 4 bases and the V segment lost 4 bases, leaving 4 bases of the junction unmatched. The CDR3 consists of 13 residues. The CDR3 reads CASSTAGGTEAFF. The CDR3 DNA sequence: TGCGCCAGCAGCACCGCAGGGGGCACTGAAGCTTTCTTT. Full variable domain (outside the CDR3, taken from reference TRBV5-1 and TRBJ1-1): KAGVTQTPRYLIKTRGQQVTLSCSPISGHRSVSWYQQTPGQGLQFLFEYFSETQRNKGNFPGRFSGRQFSNSRSEMNVSTLELGDSALYLCASSTAGGTEAFFGQGTRLTVV.

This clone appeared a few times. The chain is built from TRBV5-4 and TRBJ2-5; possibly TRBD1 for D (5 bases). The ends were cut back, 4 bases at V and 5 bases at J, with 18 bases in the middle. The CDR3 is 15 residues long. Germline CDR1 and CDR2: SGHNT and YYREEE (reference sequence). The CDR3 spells CASSTKARGDETQYF. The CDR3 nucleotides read TGTGCCAGCAGCACCAAGGCTAGGGGCGACGAGACCCAGTACTTC.

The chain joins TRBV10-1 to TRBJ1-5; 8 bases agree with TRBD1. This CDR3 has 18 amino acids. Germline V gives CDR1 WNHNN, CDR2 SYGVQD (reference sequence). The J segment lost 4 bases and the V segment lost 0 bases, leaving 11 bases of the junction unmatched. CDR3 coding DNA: TGCGCCAGCAGTGAGTCGGACAGGGCGACTCCCGTTAATCAGCCCCAGCATTTT. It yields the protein CASSESDRATPVNQPQHF.

The CDR3 nucleotides read TGTGCCAGCAGCCCCGCCAGGACAGCCACAGATACGCAGTATTTT. This codes for CASSPARTATDTQYF. This chain joins TRBV7-9 and TRBJ2-3; tentatively, D is TRBD1 (6 bases). Trimming cost V 5 bases and J 2 bases, with 14 bases left between them. The germline CDR1 and CDR2 sequences are SEHNR and FQNEAQ (reference sequence). The CDR3 contains 15 residues.

CDR3 coding DNA: TGTGCCAGCAGGACAGGGGAGAGGGAGACCCAGTACTTC. Amino acids: CASRTGERETQYF. V and J are TRBV11-2 and TRBJ2-5; 8 bases fit TRBD1. The CDR3 has 13 amino acids. Trimming removed 6 bases from V and 5 bases from J; junction bases left unmatched: 5. CDR1 is SGHAT and CDR2 is FQNNGV in the germline V gene.

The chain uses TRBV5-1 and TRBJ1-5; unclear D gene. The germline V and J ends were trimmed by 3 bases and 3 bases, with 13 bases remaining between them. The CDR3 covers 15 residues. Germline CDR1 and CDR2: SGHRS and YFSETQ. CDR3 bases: TGCGCCAGCAGCTATACGACGGGATACAATCAGCCCCAGCATTTT. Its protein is CASSYTTGYNQPQHF. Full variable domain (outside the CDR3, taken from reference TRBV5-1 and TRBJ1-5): KAGVTQTPRYLIKTRGQQVTLSCSPISGHRSVSWYQQTPGQGLQFLFEYFSETQRNKGNFPGRFSGRQFSNSRSEMNVSTLELGDSALYLCASSYTTGYNQPQHFGDGTRLSIL.

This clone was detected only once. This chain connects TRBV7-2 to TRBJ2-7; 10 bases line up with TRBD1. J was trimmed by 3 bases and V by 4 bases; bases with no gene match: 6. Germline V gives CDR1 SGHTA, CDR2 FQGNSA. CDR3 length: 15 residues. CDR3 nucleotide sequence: TGTGCCAGCAGCTCCAGGCGGGACAGGGGCTACGAGCAGTACTTC. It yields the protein CASSSRRDRGYEQYF.

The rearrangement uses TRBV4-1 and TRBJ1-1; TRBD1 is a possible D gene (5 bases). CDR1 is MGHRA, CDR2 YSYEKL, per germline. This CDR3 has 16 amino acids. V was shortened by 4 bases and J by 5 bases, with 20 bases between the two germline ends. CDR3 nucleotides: TGCGCCAGCAGCCTTTTGATCCCGGGACTACTGACTGAAGCTTTCTTT. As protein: CASSLLIPGLLTEAFF.

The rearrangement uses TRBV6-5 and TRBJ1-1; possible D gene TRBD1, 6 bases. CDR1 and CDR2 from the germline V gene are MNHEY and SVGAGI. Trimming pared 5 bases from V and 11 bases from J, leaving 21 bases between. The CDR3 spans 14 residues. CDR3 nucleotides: TGTGCCAGCAGTAAGCCTATAGAACAGGGAGCGGCTTTCTTT. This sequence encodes CASSKPIEQGAAFF.

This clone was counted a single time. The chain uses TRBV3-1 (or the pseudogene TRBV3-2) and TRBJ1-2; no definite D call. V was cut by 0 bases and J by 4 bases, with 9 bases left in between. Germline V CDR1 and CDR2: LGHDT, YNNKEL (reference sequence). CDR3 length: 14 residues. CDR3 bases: TGTGCCAGCAGCCAAGATATCAGGTTCTATGGCTACACCTTC. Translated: CASSQDIRFYGYTF.

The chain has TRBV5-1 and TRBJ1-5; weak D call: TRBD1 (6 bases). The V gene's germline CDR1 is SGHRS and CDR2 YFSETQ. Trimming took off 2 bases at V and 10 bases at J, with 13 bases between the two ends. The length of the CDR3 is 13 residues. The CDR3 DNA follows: TGCGCCAGCAGCTTTTCAGGGGCCCATCCCCAGCATTTT. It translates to CASSFSGAHPQHF.

The CDR3 loop reads CASSETADNQPQHF. CDR3 sequence (DNA): TGTGCCAGCAGTGAGACCGCGGATAATCAGCCCCAGCATTTT. This chain links TRBV6-4 with TRBJ1-5; no definite D call. Germline values: CDR1 MRHNA, CDR2 SNTAGT. The CDR3 consists of 14 residues. V was shortened by 3 bases and J by 4 bases, with 10 bases between the two germline ends.

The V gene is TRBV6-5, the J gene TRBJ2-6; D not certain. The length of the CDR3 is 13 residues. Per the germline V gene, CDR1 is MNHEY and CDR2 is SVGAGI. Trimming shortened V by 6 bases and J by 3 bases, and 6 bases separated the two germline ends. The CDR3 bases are TGTGCCAGCAGCAATAGTGGGGCCAACGTCCTGACTTTC. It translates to CASSNSGANVLTF.

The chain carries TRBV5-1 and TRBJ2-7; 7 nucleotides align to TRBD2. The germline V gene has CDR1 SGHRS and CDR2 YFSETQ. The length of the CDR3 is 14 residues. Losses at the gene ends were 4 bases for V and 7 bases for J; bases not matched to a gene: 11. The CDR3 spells CASSTSGAPGEQYF. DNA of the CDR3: TGCGCCAGCAGCACCAGCGGGGCCCCGGGGGAGCAGTACTTC.

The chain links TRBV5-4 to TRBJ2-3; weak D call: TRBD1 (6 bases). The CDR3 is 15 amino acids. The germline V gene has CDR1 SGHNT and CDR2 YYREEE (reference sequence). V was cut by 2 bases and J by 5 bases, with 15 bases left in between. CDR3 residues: CASSLPGASGDTQYF. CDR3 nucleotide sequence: TGTGCCAGCAGCTTACCAGGGGCCTCTGGAGATACGCAGTATTTT. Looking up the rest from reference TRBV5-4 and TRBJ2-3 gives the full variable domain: ETGVTQSPTHLIKTRGQQVTLRCSSQSGHNTVSWYQQALGQGPQFIFQYYREEENGRGNFPPRFSGLQFPNYSSELNVNALELDDSALYLCASSLPGASGDTQYFGPGTRLTVL.